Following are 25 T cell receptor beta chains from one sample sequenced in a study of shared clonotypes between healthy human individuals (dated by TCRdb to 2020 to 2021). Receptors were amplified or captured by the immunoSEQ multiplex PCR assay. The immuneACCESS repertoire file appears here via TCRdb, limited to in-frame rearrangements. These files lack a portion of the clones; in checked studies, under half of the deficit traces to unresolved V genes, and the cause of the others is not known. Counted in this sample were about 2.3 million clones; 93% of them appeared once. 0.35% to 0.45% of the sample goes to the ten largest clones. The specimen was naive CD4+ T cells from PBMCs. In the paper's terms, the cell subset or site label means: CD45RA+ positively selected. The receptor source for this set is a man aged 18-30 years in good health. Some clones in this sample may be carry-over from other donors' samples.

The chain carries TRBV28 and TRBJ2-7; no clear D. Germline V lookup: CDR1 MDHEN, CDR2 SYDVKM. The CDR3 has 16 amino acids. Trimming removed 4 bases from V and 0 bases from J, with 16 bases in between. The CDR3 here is CASSSLPGFSSYEQYF. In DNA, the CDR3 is TGTGCCAGCAGTTCCCTGCCCGGGTTCAGCTCCTACGAGCAGTACTTC.

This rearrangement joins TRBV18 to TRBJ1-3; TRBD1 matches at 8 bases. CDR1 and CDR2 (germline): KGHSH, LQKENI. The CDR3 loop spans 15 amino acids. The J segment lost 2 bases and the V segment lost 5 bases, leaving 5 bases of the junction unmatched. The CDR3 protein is CASSTDRVPGNTIYF. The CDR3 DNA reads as TGTGCCAGCTCAACGGACAGGGTACCTGGAAACACCATATATTTT. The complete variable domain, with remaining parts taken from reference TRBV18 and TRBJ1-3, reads NAGVMQNPRHLVRRRGQEARLRCSPMKGHSHVYWYRQLPEEGLKFMVYLQKENIIDESGMPKERFSAEFPKEGPSILRIQQVVRGDSAAYFCASSTDRVPGNTIYFGEGSWLTVV.

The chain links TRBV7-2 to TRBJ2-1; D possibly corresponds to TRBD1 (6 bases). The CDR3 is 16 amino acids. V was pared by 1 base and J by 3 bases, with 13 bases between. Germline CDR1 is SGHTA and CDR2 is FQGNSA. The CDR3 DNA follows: TGTGCCAGCAGCTTAGGACAGGCCCCCAACTACAATGAGCAGTTCTTC. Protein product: CASSLGQAPNYNEQFF.

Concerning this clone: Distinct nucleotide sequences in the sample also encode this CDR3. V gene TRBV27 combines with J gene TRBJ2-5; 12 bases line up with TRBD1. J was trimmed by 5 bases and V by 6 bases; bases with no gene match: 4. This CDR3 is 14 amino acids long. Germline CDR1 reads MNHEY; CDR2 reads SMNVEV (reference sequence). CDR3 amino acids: CASRGQGAGETQYF. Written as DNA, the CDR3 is TGTGCCAGCAGGGGACAGGGGGCGGGGGAGACCCAGTACTTC.

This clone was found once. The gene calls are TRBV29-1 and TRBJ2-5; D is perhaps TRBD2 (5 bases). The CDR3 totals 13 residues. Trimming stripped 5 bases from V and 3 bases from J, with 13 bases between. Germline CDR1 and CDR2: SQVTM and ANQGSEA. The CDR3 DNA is TGCAGCGTTTCAGCGGAGAGGGAAGAGACCCAGTACTTC. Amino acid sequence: CSVSAEREETQYF.

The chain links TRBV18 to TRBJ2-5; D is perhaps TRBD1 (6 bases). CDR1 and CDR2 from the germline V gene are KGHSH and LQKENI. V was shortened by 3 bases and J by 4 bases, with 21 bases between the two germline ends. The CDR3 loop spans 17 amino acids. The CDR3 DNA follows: TGTGCCAGCTCACCTTACCGTCAGGGGAAGGTTCGAGAGACCCAGTACTTC. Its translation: CASSPYRQGKVRETQYF.

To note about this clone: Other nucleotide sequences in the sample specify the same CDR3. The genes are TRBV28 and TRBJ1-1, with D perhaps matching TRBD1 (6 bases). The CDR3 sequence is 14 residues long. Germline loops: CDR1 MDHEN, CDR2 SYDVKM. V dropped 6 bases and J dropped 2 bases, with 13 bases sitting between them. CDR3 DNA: TGTGCCAGCAGCCTGACAGGTTCAAACACTGAAGCTTTCTTT. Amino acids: CASSLTGSNTEAFF.

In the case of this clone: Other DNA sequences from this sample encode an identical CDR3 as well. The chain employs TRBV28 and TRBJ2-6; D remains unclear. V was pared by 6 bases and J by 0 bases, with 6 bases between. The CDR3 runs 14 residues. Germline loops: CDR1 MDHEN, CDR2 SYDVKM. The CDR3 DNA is TGTGCCAGCAGCTCAAACTCTGGGGCCAACGTCCTGACTTTC. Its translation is CASSSNSGANVLTF. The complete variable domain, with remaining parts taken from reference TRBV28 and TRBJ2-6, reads DVKVTQSSRYLVKRTGEKVFLECVQDMDHENMFWYRQDPGLGLRLIYFSYDVKMKEKGDIPEGYSVSREKKERFSLILESASTNQTSMYLCASSSNSGANVLTFGAGSRLTVL.

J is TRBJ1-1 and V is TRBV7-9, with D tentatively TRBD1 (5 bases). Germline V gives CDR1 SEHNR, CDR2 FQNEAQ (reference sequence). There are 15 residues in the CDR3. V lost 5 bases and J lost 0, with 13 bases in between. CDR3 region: CASSHVGALNTEAFF. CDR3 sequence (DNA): TGTGCCAGCAGCCATGTCGGGGCCCTGAACACTGAAGCTTTCTTT.

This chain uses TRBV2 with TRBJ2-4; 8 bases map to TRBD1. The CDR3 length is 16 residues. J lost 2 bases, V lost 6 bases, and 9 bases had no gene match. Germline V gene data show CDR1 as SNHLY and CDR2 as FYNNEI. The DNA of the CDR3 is TGTGCCAGCAGAGCGACAGGGGAACTAACCAAAAACATTCAGTACTTC. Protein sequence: CASRATGELTKNIQYF.

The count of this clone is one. The CDR3 bases are TGTGCCAGCAGTTTGGCGGCGCGGGCTAGCGGGAGGAATGAGCAGTTCTTC. Translation gives CASSLAARASGRNEQFF. The gene calls are TRBV27 and TRBJ2-1; TRBD2 matches 11 bases. This CDR3 is built from 17 residues. Germline V gene lookup returns CDR1 MNHEY and CDR2 SMNVEV (reference sequence). The junction had 11 bases not matched to a gene; V was cut back by 3 bases and J by 7 bases.

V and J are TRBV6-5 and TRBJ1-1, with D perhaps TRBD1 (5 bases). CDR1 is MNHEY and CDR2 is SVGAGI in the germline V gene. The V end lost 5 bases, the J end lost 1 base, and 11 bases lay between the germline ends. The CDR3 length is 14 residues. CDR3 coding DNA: TGTGCCAGCAGTCGCGGGACCGAGAACACTGAAGCTTTCTTT. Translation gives CASSRGTENTEAFF.

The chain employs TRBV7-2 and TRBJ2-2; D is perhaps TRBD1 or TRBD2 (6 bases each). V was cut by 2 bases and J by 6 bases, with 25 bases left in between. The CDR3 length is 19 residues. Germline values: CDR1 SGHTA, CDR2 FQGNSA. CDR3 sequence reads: CASSLNRLGAGKGAGELFF. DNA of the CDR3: TGTGCCAGCAGCTTAAACCGCCTGGGGGCGGGAAAGGGGGCCGGGGAGCTGTTTTTT.

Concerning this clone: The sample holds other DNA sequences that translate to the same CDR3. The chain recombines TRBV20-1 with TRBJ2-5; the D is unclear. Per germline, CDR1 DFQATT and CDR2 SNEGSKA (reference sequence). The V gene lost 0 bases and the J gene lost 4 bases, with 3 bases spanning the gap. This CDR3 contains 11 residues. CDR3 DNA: TGCAGTGCTAGAGATGTAGAGACCCAGTACTTC. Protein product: CSARDVETQYF.

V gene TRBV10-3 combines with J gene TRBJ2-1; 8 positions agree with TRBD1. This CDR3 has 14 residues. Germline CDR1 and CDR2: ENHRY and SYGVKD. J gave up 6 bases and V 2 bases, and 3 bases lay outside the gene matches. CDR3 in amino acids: CAISEGQGGNEQFF. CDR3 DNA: TGTGCCATCAGTGAGGGACAGGGCGGCAATGAGCAGTTCTTC.

The CDR3 is CASSPMVAGAEEQYF. The CDR3 DNA follows: TGTGCCAGCAGTCCCATGGTAGCGGGAGCCGAAGAGCAGTACTTC. The genes are TRBV28 and TRBJ2-7, with TRBD2 matching over 9 bases. The germline gives CDR1 MDHEN, CDR2 SYDVKM. The V and J ends lost 5 bases and 7 bases, in that order; junction bases with no gene match: 12. The CDR3 loop spans 15 amino acids.

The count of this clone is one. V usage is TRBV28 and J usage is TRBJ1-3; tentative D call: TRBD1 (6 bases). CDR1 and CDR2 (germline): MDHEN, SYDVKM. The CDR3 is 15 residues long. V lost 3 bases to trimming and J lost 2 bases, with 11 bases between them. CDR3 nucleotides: TGTGCCAGCAGTTTTCAGGGGTCTCCTGGAAACACCATATATTTT. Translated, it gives CASSFQGSPGNTIYF.

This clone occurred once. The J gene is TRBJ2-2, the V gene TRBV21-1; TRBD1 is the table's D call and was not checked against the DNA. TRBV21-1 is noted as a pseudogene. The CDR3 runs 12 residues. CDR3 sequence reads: CASSPYQGELFF. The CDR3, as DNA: TGTGCCAGCAGCCCTTATCAGGGGGAGCTGTTTTTT.

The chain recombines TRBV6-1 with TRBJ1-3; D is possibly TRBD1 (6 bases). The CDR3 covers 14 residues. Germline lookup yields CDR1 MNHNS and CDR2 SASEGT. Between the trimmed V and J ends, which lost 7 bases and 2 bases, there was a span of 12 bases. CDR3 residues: CASTSGTPGNTIYF. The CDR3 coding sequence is TGTGCCAGCACATCCGGGACACCTGGAAACACCATATATTTT.

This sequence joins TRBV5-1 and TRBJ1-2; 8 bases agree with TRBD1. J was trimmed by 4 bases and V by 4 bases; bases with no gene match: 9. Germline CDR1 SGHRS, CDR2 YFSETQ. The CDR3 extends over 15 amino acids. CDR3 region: CASSLLTGGGYGYTF. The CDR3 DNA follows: TGCGCCAGCAGCCTGCTTACAGGGGGAGGCTATGGCTACACCTTC.

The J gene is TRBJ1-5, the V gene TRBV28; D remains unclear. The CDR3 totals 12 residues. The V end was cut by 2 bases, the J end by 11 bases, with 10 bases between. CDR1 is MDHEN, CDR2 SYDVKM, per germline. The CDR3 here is CASSLIGLTQHF. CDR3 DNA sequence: TGTGCCAGCAGTTTAATAGGCCTGACCCAGCATTTT.

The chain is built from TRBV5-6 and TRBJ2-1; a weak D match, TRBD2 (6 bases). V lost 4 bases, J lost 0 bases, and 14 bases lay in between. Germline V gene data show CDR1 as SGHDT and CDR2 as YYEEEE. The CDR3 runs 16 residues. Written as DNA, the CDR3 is TGTGCCAGCAGCACCTTAGCGGTTGGCTCCTACAATGAGCAGTTCTTC. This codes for CASSTLAVGSYNEQFF.

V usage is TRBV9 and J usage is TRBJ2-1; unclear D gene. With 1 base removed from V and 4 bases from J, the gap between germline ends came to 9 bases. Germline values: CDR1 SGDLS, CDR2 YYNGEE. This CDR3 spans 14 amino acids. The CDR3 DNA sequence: TGTGCCAGCAGCGTATCGGGCCTATACAATGAGCAGTTCTTC. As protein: CASSVSGLYNEQFF.

The chain's CDR3 is CASSQDIHFREQFF. CDR3 DNA sequence: TGTGCCAGCAGCCAAGATATTCATTTCAGGGAGCAGTTCTTC. The V gene is TRBV14, the J gene TRBJ2-1; D unclear. Germline CDR1 and CDR2: SGHDN and FVKESK. V was pared by 0 bases and J by 10 bases, with 13 bases between. This CDR3 is 14 amino acids long.

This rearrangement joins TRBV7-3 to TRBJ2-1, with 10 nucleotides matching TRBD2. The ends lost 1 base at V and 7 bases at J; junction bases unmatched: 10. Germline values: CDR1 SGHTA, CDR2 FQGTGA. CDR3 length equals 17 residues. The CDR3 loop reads CASSLRGASGSWNEQFF. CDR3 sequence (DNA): TGTGCCAGCAGCTTAAGAGGTGCTAGCGGGAGCTGGAATGAGCAGTTCTTC. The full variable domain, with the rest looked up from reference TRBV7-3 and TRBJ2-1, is GAGVSQTPSNKVTEKGKYVELRCDPISGHTALYWYRQSLGQGPEFLIYFQGTGAADDSGLPNDRFFAVRPEGSVSTLKIQRTERGDSAVYLCASSLRGASGSWNEQFFGPGTRLTVL.